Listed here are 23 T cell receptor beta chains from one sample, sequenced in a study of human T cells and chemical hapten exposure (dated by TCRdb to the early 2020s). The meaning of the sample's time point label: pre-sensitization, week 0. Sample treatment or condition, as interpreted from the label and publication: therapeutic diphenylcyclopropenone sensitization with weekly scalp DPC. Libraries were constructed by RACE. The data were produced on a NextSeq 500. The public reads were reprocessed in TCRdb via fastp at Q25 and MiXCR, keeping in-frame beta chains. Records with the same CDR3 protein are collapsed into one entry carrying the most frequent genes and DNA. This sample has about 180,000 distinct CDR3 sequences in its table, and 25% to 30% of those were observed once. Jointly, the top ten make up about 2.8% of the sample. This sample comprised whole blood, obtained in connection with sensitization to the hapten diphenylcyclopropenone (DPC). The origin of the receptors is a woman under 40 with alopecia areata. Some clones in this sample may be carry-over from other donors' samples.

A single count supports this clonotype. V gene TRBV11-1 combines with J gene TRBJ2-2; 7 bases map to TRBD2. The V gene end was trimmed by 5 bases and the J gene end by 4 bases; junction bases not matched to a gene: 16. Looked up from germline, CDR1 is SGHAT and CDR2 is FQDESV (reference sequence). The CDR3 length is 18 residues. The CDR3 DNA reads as TGTGCCAGCAGCCCCCACCGAGGAGGGAGGGTCGGCACCGGGGAGCTGTTTTTT. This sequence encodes CASSPHRGGRVGTGELFF.

The CDR3 is CASSPPRATSYNEQFF. The DNA for the CDR3 is TGTGCCAGCAGCCCCCCCAGGGCCACTTCCTACAATGAGCAGTTCTTC. The V call is TRBV7-9, the J call TRBJ2-1; a possible D gene is TRBD1 (5 bases). Germline V gives CDR1 SEHNR, CDR2 FQNEAQ (reference sequence). The CDR3 totals 16 residues. The V end lost 5 bases, the J end lost 1 base, and 15 bases lay between the germline ends.

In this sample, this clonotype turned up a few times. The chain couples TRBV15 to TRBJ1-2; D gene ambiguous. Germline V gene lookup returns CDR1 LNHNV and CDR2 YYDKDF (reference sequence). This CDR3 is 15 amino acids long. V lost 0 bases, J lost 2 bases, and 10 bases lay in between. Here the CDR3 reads CATSRDPGENYGYTF. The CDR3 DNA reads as TGTGCCACCAGCAGAGATCCAGGAGAAAACTATGGCTACACCTTC.

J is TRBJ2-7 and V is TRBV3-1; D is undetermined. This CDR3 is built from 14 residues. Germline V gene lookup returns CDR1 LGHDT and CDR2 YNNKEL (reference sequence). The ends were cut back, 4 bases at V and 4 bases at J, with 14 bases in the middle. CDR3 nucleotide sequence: TGTGCCAGCAGCCCCCGCTCCGCCTCGTACGAGCAGTACTTC. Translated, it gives CASSPRSASYEQYF.

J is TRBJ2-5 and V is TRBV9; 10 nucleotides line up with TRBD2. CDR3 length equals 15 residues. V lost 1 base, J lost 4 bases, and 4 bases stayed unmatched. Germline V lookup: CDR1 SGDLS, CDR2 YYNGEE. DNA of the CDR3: TGTGCCAGCAGCGTATCTAGCGGGAGTGGAGAGACCCAGTACTTC. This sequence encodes CASSVSSGSGETQYF.

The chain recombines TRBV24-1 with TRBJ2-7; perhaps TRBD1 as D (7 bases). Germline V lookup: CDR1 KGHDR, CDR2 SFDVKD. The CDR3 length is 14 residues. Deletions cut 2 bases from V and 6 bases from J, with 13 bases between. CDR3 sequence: CATSDSEGAGEQYF. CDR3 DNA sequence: TGTGCCACCAGTGATTCGGAGGGGGCCGGCGAGCAGTACTTC.

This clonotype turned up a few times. CDR3 sequence: CASSMDRAAETQYF. As DNA, the CDR3 is TGTGCCAGCAGCATGGACAGGGCAGCAGAGACCCAGTACTTC. This chain uses TRBV11-2 with TRBJ2-5; 8 bases fit TRBD1. There are 14 residues in the CDR3. Germline trimming cut 5 bases from V and 4 bases from J; bases unmatched to any gene: 6. From germline, CDR1 is SGHAT and CDR2 FQNNGV.

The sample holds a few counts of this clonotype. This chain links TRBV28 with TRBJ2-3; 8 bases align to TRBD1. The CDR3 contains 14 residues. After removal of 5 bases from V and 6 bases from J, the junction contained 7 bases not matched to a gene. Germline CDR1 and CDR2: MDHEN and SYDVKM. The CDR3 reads CASSPDRERDTQYF. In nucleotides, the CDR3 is TGTGCCAGCAGTCCGGACAGGGAGAGGGATACGCAGTATTTT.

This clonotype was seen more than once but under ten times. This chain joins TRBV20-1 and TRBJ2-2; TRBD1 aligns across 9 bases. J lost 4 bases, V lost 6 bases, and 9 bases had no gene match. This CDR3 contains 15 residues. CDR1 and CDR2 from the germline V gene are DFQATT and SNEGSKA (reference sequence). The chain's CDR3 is CSAPSPDRGTGELFF. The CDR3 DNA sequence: TGCAGTGCCCCGTCCCCGGACAGGGGCACCGGGGAGCTGTTTTTT.

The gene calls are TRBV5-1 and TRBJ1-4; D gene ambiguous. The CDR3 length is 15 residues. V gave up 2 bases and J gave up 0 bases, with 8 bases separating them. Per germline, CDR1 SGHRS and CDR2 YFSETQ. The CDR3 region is CASSFGSATNEKLFF. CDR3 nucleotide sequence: TGCGCCAGCAGCTTCGGGTCTGCAACTAATGAAAAACTGTTTTTT.

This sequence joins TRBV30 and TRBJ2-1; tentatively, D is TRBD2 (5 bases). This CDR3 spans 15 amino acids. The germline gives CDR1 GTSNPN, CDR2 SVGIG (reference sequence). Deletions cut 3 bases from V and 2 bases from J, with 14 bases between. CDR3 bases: TGTGCCTGGAGCAACGTAGCGTCGACCTACAATGAGCAGTTCTTC. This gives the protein CAWSNVASTYNEQFF.

Written as DNA, the CDR3 is TGTGCCACCAGCCCAAGAGCACCCCACAATGAGCAGTTCTTC. It encodes CATSPRAPHNEQFF. The chain joins TRBV15 to TRBJ2-1; D is unresolved. This CDR3 region has 14 residues. V shed 5 bases and J shed 5 bases, with 13 bases lying between them. Germline V gene data show CDR1 as LNHNV and CDR2 as YYDKDF (reference sequence).

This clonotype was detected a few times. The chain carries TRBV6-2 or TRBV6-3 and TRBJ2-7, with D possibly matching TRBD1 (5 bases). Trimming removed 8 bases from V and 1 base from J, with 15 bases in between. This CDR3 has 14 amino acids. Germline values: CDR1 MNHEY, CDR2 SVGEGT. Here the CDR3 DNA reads TGTGCCAGCCGGAAGCAGGGCCTGTCCTACGAGCAGTACTTC. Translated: CASRKQGLSYEQYF.

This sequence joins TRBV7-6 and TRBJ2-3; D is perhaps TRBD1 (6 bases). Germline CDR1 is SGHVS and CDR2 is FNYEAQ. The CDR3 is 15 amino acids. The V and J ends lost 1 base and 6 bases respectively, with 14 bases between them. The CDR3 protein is CASSLVGGFQDTQYF. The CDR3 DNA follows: TGTGCCAGCAGCTTAGTAGGGGGTTTCCAGGATACGCAGTATTTT.

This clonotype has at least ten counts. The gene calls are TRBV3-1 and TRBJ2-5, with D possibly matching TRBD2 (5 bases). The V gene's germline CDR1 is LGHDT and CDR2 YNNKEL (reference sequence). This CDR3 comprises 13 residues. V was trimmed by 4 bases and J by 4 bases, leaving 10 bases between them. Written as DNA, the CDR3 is TGTGCCAGCAGCCCGATGGCGGGAGAGACCCAGTACTTC. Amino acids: CASSPMAGETQYF.

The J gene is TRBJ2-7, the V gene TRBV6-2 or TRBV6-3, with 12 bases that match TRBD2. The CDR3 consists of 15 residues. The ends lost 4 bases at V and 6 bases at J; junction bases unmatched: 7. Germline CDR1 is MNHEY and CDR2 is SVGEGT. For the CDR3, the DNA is TGTGCCAGCAGTTTCATGACTAGCGGGAGATCCGAGCAGTACTTC. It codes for CASSFMTSGRSEQYF.

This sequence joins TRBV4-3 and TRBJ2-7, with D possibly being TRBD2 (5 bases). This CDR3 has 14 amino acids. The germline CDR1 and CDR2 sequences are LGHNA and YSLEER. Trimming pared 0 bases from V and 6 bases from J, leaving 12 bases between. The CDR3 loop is CASSQERTWGEQYF. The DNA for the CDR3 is TGCGCCAGCAGCCAAGAGCGGACTTGGGGCGAGCAGTACTTC.

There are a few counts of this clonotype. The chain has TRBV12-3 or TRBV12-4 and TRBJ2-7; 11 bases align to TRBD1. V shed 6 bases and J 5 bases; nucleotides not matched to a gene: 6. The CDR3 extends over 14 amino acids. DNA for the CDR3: TGTGCCAGCAGGTGGGGACAGGGGGACCACGAGCAGTACTTC. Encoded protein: CASRWGQGDHEQYF.

The DNA of the CDR3 is TGTGCTAGTGGTCCCGGACAGGGACCCCATGGCTACACCTTC. Encoded protein: CASGPGQGPHGYTF. The gene calls are TRBV12-5 and TRBJ1-2, with 8 bases identical to TRBD1. Trimming at V came to 5 bases and at J to 6 bases, leaving 8 bases not matched to a gene. The CDR3 has 14 residues. Germline loops: CDR1 LGHNT, CDR2 FRNRAP. The complete variable domain, with remaining parts taken from reference TRBV12-5 and TRBJ1-2, reads DARVTQTPRHKVTEMGQEVTMRCQPILGHNTVFWYRQTMMQGLELLAYFRNRAPLDDSGMPKDRFSAEMPDATLATLKIQPSEPRDSAVYFCASGPGQGPHGYTFGSGTRLTVV.

The CDR3 reads CSVEADLLAEGYNEQFF. CDR3 coding DNA: TGCAGCGTTGAAGCGGACCTACTAGCGGAGGGTTACAATGAGCAGTTCTTC. This sequence joins TRBV29-1 and TRBJ2-1; 8 nucleotides line up with TRBD2. Germline V gene sequence: CDR1 SQVTM, CDR2 ANQGSEA. CDR3 length: 17 amino acids. V gave up 1 base and J gave up 4 bases; unmatched junction bases: 12.

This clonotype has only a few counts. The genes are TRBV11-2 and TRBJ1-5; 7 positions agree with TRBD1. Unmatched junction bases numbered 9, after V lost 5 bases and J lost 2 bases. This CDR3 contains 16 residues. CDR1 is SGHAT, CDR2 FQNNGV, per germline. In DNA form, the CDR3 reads TGTGCCAGCAGCCCGGGAGGCAGGGGGGGCAATCAGCCCCAGCATTTT. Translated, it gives CASSPGGRGGNQPQHF.

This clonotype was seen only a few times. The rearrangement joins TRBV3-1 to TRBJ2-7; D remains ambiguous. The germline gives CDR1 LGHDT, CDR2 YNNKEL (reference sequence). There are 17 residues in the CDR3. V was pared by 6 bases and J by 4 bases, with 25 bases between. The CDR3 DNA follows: TGTGCCAGCAGTCCCTCCTCCTCACAGTACAGCAGGTACGAGCAGTACTTC. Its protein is CASSPSSSQYSRYEQYF.

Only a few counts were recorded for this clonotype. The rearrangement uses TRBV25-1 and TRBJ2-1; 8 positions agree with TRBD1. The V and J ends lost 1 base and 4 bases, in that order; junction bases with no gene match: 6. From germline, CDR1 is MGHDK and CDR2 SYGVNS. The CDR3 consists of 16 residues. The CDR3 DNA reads TGTGCCAGCAGTGAATCGGAGACAGGGGTATACAATGAGCAGTTCTTC. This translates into CASSESETGVYNEQFF.